The following is a T cell receptor (beta chain) sequence with its context. The target antigen is unknown. The V and J ends lost 2 bases and 1 base respectively, with 9 bases between them. Per germline, CDR1 SGHNT and CDR2 YYREEE (reference sequence). The CDR3 runs 14 residues. TCRdb's copy holds only in-frame clones and misses some; the assay was immunoSEQ multiplex PCR. The data hold about 24,000 clones, with 84% observed a single time. This sample is part of a study of OX40 agonist ivuxolimab in advanced cancers. In the study overall: Partial response was recorded in three patients: one hepatocellular carcinoma and two cutaneous melanoma cases. The study's findings and limits: Among the lowest peripheral clonal expansion occurred in 0.1-3.0 mg/kg partial responders.

The chain has TRBV5-4 and TRBJ2-5, with D perhaps TRBD1 or TRBD2 (6 bases each). The sequence derives from an adult with an advanced solid tumor such as melanoma, head and neck, liver or kidney cancer. The sample was CD4+ or CD8+ T cells sorted from blood, taken in a trial of the OX40 agonist ivuxolimab. CDR3 bases: TGTGCCAGCAGCTTACAGGGACTCCAAGAGACCCAGTACTTC. Its protein product is CASSLQGLQETQYF.